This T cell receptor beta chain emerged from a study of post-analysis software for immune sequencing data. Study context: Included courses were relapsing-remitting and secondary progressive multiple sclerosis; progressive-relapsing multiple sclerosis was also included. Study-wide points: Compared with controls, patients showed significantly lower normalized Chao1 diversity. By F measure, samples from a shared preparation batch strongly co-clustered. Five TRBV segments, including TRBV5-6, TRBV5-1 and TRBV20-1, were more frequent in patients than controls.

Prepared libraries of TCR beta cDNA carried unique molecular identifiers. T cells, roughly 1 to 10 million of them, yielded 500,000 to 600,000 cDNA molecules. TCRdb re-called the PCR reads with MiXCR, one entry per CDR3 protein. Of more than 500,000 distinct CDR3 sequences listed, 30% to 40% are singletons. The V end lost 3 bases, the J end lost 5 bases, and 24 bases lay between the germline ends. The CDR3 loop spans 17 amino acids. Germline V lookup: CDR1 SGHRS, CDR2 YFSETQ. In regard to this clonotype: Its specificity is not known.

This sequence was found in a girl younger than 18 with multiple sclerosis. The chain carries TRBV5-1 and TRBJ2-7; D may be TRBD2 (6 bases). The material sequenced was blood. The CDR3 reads CASSSTLIAAPEDEQYF. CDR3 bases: TGCGCCAGCAGCTCCACTTTGATAGCGGCCCCTGAGGACGAGCAGTACTTC.